Shown below are 17 T cell receptor beta chains from a single sample sequenced in a study of cytomegalovirus exposure and HLA in healthy donors. Primers: 60 Vbeta forward and 13 Jbeta reverse. Assay: immunoSEQ multiplex PCR; the TCRdb copy retains only in-frame clones and omits some. Altogether 100,000 to 150,000 clones are present, approximately 17% being singletons, with the ten largest covering roughly 3%. Sample: PBMCs. Receptors originate from a female donor in good health and CMV-seropositive.

The genes are TRBV5-4 and TRBJ2-3, with D unresolved. The length of the CDR3 is 13 residues. The germline V gene encodes CDR1 SGHNT and CDR2 YYREEE (reference sequence). V was shortened by 4 bases and J by 1 base, with 7 bases between the two germline ends. This CDR3 reads CASSLPGTDTQYF. CDR3 sequence (DNA): TGTGCCAGCAGCCTTCCCGGCACAGATACGCAGTATTTT.

The gene calls are TRBV7-3 and TRBJ2-7; D may be TRBD2 (5 bases). Germline values: CDR1 SGHTA, CDR2 FQGTGA. Trimming pared 1 base from V and 5 bases from J, leaving 9 bases between. This CDR3 is 13 amino acids long. CDR3: CASSLNHGDEQYF. The CDR3 nucleotides read TGTGCCAGCAGCTTAAACCACGGGGACGAGCAGTACTTC. Using reference TRBV7-3 and TRBJ2-7 for the parts outside the CDR3, the full variable domain is GAGVSQTPSNKVTEKGKYVELRCDPISGHTALYWYRQSLGQGPEFLIYFQGTGAADDSGLPNDRFFAVRPEGSVSTLKIQRTERGDSAVYLCASSLNHGDEQYFGPGTRLTVT.

This chain joins TRBV21-1 and TRBJ2-3; the D call of TRBD1 is as the table states it, not checked on the DNA. TRBV21-1 is designated a pseudogene. This CDR3 has 14 residues. The chain's CDR3 is CASSKFSIADTQYF. The CDR3 DNA sequence: TGTGCCAGCAGCAAATTCAGTATCGCAGATACGCAGTATTTT.

V and J are TRBV27 and TRBJ2-7; no clear D gene. CDR3 length: 15 amino acids. The germline V gene has CDR1 MNHEY and CDR2 SMNVEV (reference sequence). Trimming cost V 4 bases and J 4 bases, with 17 bases left between them. CDR3: CASSYSHPPVYEQYF. The CDR3 DNA is TGTGCCAGCAGTTATTCCCACCCCCCGGTTTACGAGCAGTACTTC.

V is TRBV5-6 and J is TRBJ2-2; perhaps TRBD1 as D (6 bases). This CDR3 is built from 17 residues. Trimming stripped 1 base from V and 6 bases from J, with 19 bases between. Germline V lookup: CDR1 SGHDT, CDR2 YYEEEE. This CDR3 reads CASSLISAGVYSGELFF. The CDR3 DNA follows: TGTGCCAGCAGCTTGATCTCTGCAGGGGTTTATTCCGGGGAGCTGTTTTTT.

This sequence joins TRBV27 and TRBJ2-7; 7 bases fit TRBD2. The CDR3 runs to 15 residues. From germline, CDR1 is MNHEY and CDR2 SMNVEV (reference sequence). The V and J ends lost 4 bases and 9 bases, in that order; junction bases with no gene match: 15. The CDR3 is CASSWGGTAALPQYF. CDR3 DNA sequence: TGTGCCAGCAGTTGGGGGGGGACGGCAGCCCTCCCGCAGTACTTC.

Concerning this clone itself: This same CDR3 is encoded by further DNA sequences in the sample. The V call is TRBV29-1, the J call TRBJ2-3; possibly TRBD2 for D (6 bases). CDR1 is SQVTM and CDR2 is ANQGSEA in the germline V gene. The CDR3 runs to 14 residues. V was trimmed by 7 bases and J by 4 bases, leaving 18 bases between them. The CDR3 DNA follows: TGCAGCGCCGGCGGGGCAGTGAGCGCAGATACGCAGTATTTT. This encodes CSAGGAVSADTQYF.

This clone was seen only a few times. V and J are TRBV5-6 and TRBJ1-6, with TRBD1 matching 9 bases. This CDR3 has 16 residues. Germline CDR1 SGHDT, CDR2 YYEEEE. Unmatched junction bases numbered 3, after V lost 4 bases and J lost 1 base. In nucleotides, the CDR3 is TGTGCCAGCAGCGGAGGACAGGGGTCCTATAATTCACCCCTCCACTTT. Translating gives CASSGGQGSYNSPLHF. The full variable domain, in which reference TRBV5-6 and TRBJ1-6 provide the parts outside the CDR3, is DAGVTQSPTHLIKTRGQQVTLRCSPKSGHDTVSWYQQALGQGPQFIFQYYEEEERQRGNFPDRFSGHQFPNYSSELNVNALLLGDSALYLCASSGGQGSYNSPLHFGNGTRLTVT.

The gene calls are TRBV5-1 and TRBJ2-2; D remains unclear. Trimming took 5 bases from V and 0 from J, leaving 8 bases between them. The germline gives CDR1 SGHRS, CDR2 YFSETQ. CDR3 length: 14 amino acids. The CDR3 nucleotides read TGCGCCAGCAGTTCGGCGGCGAACACCGGGGAGCTGTTTTTT. Amino acid sequence: CASSSAANTGELFF.

For the CDR3, the DNA is TGTGCCAGCAGCAAACTGGGAGCAGGTTTGACCAAAAACATTCAGTACTTC. Translated, it gives CASSKLGAGLTKNIQYF. The chain is built from TRBV21-1 and TRBJ2-4; the tabulated D call, TRBD2, remains unverified against the DNA. TRBV21-1 is a pseudogene locus. The CDR3 has 17 amino acids.

This clone was seen only once. The V call is TRBV7-6, the J call TRBJ1-1; TRBD1 is a possible D gene (5 bases). Germline V gene sequence: CDR1 SGHVS, CDR2 FNYEAQ. CDR3 length: 15 amino acids. Trimming cost V 0 bases and J 5 bases, with 13 bases left between them. CDR3 DNA: TGTGCCAGCAGCTTAGCGCTGGCAGGGCGAACTGAAGCTTTCTTT. This translates into CASSLALAGRTEAFF.

This clone was seen a handful of times. V gene TRBV27 combines with J gene TRBJ2-3; 13 bases agree with TRBD2. There are 19 residues in the CDR3. The junction had 13 bases not matched to a gene; V was cut back by 7 bases and J by 0 bases. From germline, CDR1 is MNHEY and CDR2 SMNVEV (reference sequence). CDR3 in amino acids: CASKPRLAGGMASTDTQYF. The CDR3 coding sequence is TGTGCCAGCAAGCCCCGACTAGCGGGAGGCATGGCTAGCACAGATACGCAGTATTTT.

This clone turned up a few times. V usage is TRBV5-1 and J usage is TRBJ2-1; 8 bases map to TRBD2. Germline-derived CDR1 and CDR2 are SGHRS and YFSETQ. The CDR3 has 17 amino acids. V shed 4 bases and J 5 bases; nucleotides not matched to a gene: 14. The CDR3 reads CASSPAPLAVGNNEQFF. In nucleotides, the CDR3 is TGCGCCAGCAGCCCAGCTCCACTAGCGGTAGGGAACAATGAGCAGTTCTTC.

Of note for this clone: The limits of the CDR3 on the DNA are not certain, so only TCRdb's listed CDR3 is given. This chain uses TRBV27 with TRBJ1-1; TRBD1 reflects the table's D call only, with no check against the DNA. Germline V lookup: CDR1 MNHEY, CDR2 SMNVEV (reference sequence). The CDR3 spans 14 amino acids, including both terminal residues. The CDR3 sequence is CASSSSTGYTEAFF.

The chain carries TRBV28 and TRBJ1-2, with D perhaps TRBD1 (6 bases). Between the trimmed V and J ends, which lost 5 bases and 3 bases, there was a span of 13 bases. CDR3 length equals 14 residues. CDR1 MDHEN and CDR2 SYDVKM come from the germline V gene. The chain's CDR3 is CASSPLQGYYGYTF. CDR3 DNA: TGTGCCAGCAGTCCTCTACAGGGCTACTATGGCTACACCTTC.

In its sample, this clone was seen a few times. The chain couples TRBV7-2 to TRBJ2-7, with 10 bases matching TRBD2. J gave up 3 bases and V 1 base, and 6 bases lay outside the gene matches. Germline V CDR1 and CDR2: SGHTA, FQGNSA. This CDR3 has 16 amino acids. The CDR3 reads CASSLVLAGAFYEQYF. DNA of the CDR3: TGTGCCAGCAGCTTAGTCCTAGCGGGAGCCTTCTACGAGCAGTACTTC.

The rearrangement uses TRBV2 and TRBJ1-5, with 8 positions matching TRBD1. The V and J ends lost 5 bases and 6 bases, in that order; junction bases with no gene match: 6. The CDR3 contains 14 residues. In germline, CDR1 is SNHLY, CDR2 FYNNEI. This CDR3 is CASSRSTGVQPQHF. The CDR3 DNA follows: TGTGCCAGCAGTAGATCGACAGGGGTTCAGCCCCAGCATTTT.